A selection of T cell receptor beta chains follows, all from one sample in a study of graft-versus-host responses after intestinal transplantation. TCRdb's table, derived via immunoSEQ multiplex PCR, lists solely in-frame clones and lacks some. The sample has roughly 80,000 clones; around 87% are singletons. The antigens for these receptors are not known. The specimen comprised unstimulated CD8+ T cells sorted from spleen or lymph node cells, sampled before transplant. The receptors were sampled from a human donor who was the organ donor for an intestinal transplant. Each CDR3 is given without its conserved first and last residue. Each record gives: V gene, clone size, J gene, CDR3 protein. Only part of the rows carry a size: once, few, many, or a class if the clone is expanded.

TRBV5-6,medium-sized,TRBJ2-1,ASSLGSGFTDNEQF
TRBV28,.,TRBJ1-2,ASSHGTGYGYT
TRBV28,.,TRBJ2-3,ASSWEGGSTDTQY
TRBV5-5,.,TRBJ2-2,ASSLAGTGGSGELF
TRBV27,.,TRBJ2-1,ASSLSQYGKDEQF
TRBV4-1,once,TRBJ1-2,ASSQASTDYGYT
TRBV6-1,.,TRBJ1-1,ASSDSGKAEAF
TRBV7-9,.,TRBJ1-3,ATLGFGNTIY
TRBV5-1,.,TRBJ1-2,ASSLTGTEANYGYT
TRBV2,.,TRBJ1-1,ASEAGSRTEAF
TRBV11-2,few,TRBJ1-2,ASSQDKIGSGFYGYT
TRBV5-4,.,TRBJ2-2,ASSPGGMDTGELF
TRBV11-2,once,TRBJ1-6,ASSLGTAPPLH
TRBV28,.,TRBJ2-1,ASRDNSYNEQF
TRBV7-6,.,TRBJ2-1,ASSLGDGEQF
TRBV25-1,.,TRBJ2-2,ASRANTGELF
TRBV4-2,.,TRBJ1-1,ASSQDGQQNTEAF
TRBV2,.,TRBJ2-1,ASSGLAGNEQF
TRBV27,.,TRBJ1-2,ASSFASNYGYT
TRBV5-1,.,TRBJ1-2,ASSLGAPGVGYT
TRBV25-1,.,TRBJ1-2,ASTAGTAYGYT
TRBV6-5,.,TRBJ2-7,ASISREESINEQY
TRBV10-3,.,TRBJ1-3,ATHGGGNTIY
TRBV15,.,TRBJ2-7,ATSIEVISSYEQY
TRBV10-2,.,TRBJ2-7,ASSEGPASYEQY
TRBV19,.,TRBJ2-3,ASTGTNTDTQY
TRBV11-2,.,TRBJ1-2,ASSYKRGYT
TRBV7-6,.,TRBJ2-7,ASSRGGDYEQY
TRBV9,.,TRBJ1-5,ASSVESGLHQPQH
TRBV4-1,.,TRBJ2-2,ASSQTGTGIPGELF
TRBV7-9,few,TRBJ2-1,ASSLEGEQF
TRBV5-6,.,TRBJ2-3,AGQGGKLGGTSTDTQY
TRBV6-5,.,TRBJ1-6,ASSYMTGYNSPLH
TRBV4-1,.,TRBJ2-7,ASSQGSTGGSYEQY
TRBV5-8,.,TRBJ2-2,ASSRDRIAGELF
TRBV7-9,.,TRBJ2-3,ASSLWRDTQY
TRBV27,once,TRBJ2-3,ASRSPGTGGYATSTDTQY
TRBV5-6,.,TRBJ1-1,ASSLHWAAVLGGNTEAF
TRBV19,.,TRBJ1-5,ASSMAQGANQPQH
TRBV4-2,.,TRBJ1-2,ASTHTGAYGYT
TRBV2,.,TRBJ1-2,ASSGVENYGYT
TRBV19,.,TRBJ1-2,ASNTPGRTLEGYT
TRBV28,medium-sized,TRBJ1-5,ASKEGTGPQH
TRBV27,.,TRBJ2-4,ASRTGGDIQY
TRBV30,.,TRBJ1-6,AWSVLGGDNSPLH
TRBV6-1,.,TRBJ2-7,ASRAGSGEQY
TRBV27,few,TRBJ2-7,ASSYSSQGMGYEQY
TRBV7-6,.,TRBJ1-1,ASSLFGTGEEAF
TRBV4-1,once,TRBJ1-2,ASSFSGRGPFYGYT
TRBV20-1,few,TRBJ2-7,RADREFEQY
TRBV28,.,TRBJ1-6,ASTPRSSLSNSPLH
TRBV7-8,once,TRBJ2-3,ASSLRGSGTDTQY
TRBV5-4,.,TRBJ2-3,ASSGGGTDTQY